This TCR beta chain was identified during a study of T-cell memory formation after mild COVID-19. Study-level information: TCR clusters mostly belonged to single donors. The study's findings and limits: Shrinking CD4+ clones resided mostly in CM and EM, and CD8+ ones in EMRA. There were some responding clones in pre-infection memory, which suggested that cross-reactive memory had joined.

Note on this clonotype: Its antigen is not identified.

Germline loops: CDR1 SGHRS, CDR2 YFSETQ. V dropped 3 bases and J dropped 0 bases, with 16 bases sitting between them. The CDR3 is 16 residues long. A 5'RACE reaction primed in the constant segment made cDNA libraries of TCR alpha and TCR beta, and these carried sample barcodes and UMIs. TCRdb reprocessed the 5' RACE reads with MiXCR, giving one entry per CDR3 protein. The table includes more than 80,000 distinct CDR3 sequences, around an eighth detected once. Sequencing was performed on PBMCs or a T cell subset sorted from them (not recorded which). This sequence originates from an adult woman who had mild COVID-19 (a few samples of this study predate the infection). Cell type and time point are not known. This rearrangement joins TRBV5-1 to TRBJ2-7, with D tentatively TRBD2 (5 bases). The CDR3 protein is CASSSVVFRGSYEQYF. The CDR3 coding sequence is TGCGCCAGCAGCTCGGTTGTGTTCCGGGGCTCCTACGAGCAGTACTTC.